These T cell receptor beta chains were read from a single sample in a study of blood T cell repertoires in COVID-19. Sequencing used immunoSEQ multiplex PCR; TCRdb keeps in-frame clones, though not all of them. The sample consists of 200,000 to 300,000 clones, about 93% of them appearing once. The sample taken for sequencing was peripheral blood. These receptors were collected from a man aged 30 to 45 with COVID-19, enrolled during active disease. Each CDR3 is given with its conserved first and last residue. D genes are given only for firm matches. Clone size appears in some rows only: once, few, many, or a class for an expanded clone.

D	size	V	J	length	DNA	CDR3
-	-	TRBV12-3/TRBV12-4	TRBJ2-1	13	TGTGCCAGCAGTTTCACGGGTTACAATGAGCAGTTCTTC	CASSFTGYNEQFF
TRBD1	-	TRBV6-5	TRBJ1-5	15	TGTGCCAGCAGTCCCGGACAGGGAGAAAATCAGCCCCAGCATTTT	CASSPGQGENQPQHF
TRBD1	-	TRBV18	TRBJ1-2	15	TGTGCCAGCTCACCGGACAGGGGGGCTAACTATGGCTACACCTTC	CASSPDRGANYGYTF
TRBD2	-	TRBV19	TRBJ2-7	18	TGTGCCAGTAGTATAGTTTCGGGCCGGGGGGGCCCGTCCTACGAGCAGTACTTC	CASSIVSGRGGPSYEQYF
-	-	TRBV18	TRBJ1-4	12	TGTGCCAGCAGGGGCGCTAATGAAAAACTGTTTTTT	CASRGANEKLFF
-	-	TRBV3-1/TRBV3-2	TRBJ2-7	14	TGTGCCAGCAGCCAAGAAGGGGCCTTCTACGAGCAGTACTTC	CASSQEGAFYEQYF
-	-	TRBV18	TRBJ1-5	15	TGTGCCAGCTCACCACAATCCACGGGCAATCAGCCCCAGCATTTT	CASSPQSTGNQPQHF
TRBD1	once	TRBV25-1	TRBJ1-2	14	TGTGCCAGCAGTGAATCGGACAGGGGGTCAAGCTACACCTTC	CASSESDRGSSYTF
-	-	TRBV6-2/TRBV6-3	TRBJ1-5	15	TGTGCCAGCAGTTACATCCCAGGTCAGAATCAGCCCCAGCATTTT	CASSYIPGQNQPQHF
-	-	TRBV5-1	TRBJ1-4	16	TGCGCCAGCAGCGCCGGGACTGAAGCTTTTAATGAAAAACTGTTTTTT	CASSAGTEAFNEKLFF
TRBD1	-	TRBV2	TRBJ1-5	15	TGTGCCAGCAGTGAGCCGAAGGGGGCCTATCGTCCCCAGCATTTT	CASSEPKGAYRPQHF
TRBD1	-	TRBV6-5	TRBJ1-4	15	TGTGCCAGCAGTTCCCAGGGGGGTACTAATGAAAAACTGTTTTTT	CASSSQGGTNEKLFF
-	-	TRBV7-2	TRBJ1-2	16	TGTGCCAGCAGCTTAGTAGGAGCGGGGCTTGGTCATGGCTACACCTTC	CASSLVGAGLGHGYTF
TRBD1	-	TRBV6-5	TRBJ1-2	14	TGTGCCAGCACCAGGACAGGGTTGTCCTATGGCTACACCTTC	CASTRTGLSYGYTF
TRBD1	-	TRBV2	TRBJ1-5	16	TGTGCCAGCAGGACCCCGGGACAGGGACTCAATCAGCCCCAGCATTTT	CASRTPGQGLNQPQHF
-	-	TRBV20-1	TRBJ2-7	14	TGCAGTGCTAGTATTGGGGCGAGCTCCTACGAGCAGTACTTC	CSASIGASSYEQYF
TRBD1	-	TRBV5-5	TRBJ1-2	18	TGTGCCAGCAGCTTGGCTATGGGACAGGGGGAAACTAACTATGGCTACACCTTC	CASSLAMGQGETNYGYTF
-	few	TRBV2	TRBJ2-5	14	TGTGCCAGCAGTCAAAACAGGGTGGGAGAGACCCAGTACTTC	CASSQNRVGETQYF
-	-	TRBV6-5	TRBJ1-1	13	TGTGCCAGCAGGGAGATATTCAACACTGAAGCTTTCTTT	CASREIFNTEAFF
TRBD1	-	TRBV4-2	TRBJ1-3	16	TGTGCCAGCAGCCAAGAGGGACAGGGCTCTGGAAACACCATATATTTT	CASSQEGQGSGNTIYF
TRBD1	-	TRBV7-2	TRBJ2-3	15	TGTGCCAGCAGCTTGGGACAGGCGGCGGGGGATACGCAGTATTTT	CASSLGQAAGDTQYF
TRBD2	-	TRBV3-1/TRBV3-2	TRBJ2-3	15	TGTGCCAGCAGCCAATTGGGACTAGCGTCAGATACGCAGTATTTT	CASSQLGLASDTQYF
-	few	TRBV9	TRBJ1-6	15	TGTGCCAGCAGCGTTGGCCAGTTTCATAATTCACCCCTCCACTTT	CASSVGQFHNSPLHF
TRBD1	-	TRBV14	TRBJ1-1	16	TGTGCCAGCAGCCAAGATTTGGACAGGGGGAGGACTGAAGCTTTCTTT	CASSQDLDRGRTEAFF
TRBD2	once	TRBV6-5	TRBJ2-5	15	TGTGCCAGCAGTCCTCAGCGGGGGGGCTGGGAGACCCAGTACTTC	CASSPQRGGWETQYF
-	-	TRBV6-5	TRBJ1-2	14	TGTGCCAGCACTCGGACAGCCCAAGGCTATGGCTACACCTTC	CASTRTAQGYGYTF
-	once	TRBV29-1	TRBJ1-5	15	TGCAGCGTCATATTAACGGGACACATCAATCAGCCCCAGCATTTT	CSVILTGHINQPQHF
-	once	TRBV24-1	TRBJ2-2	13	TGTGCCACCAGTGAGAGGAACACCGGGGAGCTGTTTTTT	CATSERNTGELFF
TRBD1	-	TRBV28	TRBJ1-3	14	TGTGCCAGCAGGGGGGGACAGGCTGGAAACACCATATATTTT	CASRGGQAGNTIYF
TRBD1	-	TRBV29-1	TRBJ1-1	16	TGCAGCGTTGAAGTGTTAGGGACAGGGGGCGCAGGGGAAGCTTTCTTT	CSVEVLGTGGAGEAFF
-	-	TRBV29-1	TRBJ2-5	13	TGCAGCGTTGACGGCGGGGTTCGGGAGACCCAGTACTTC	CSVDGGVRETQYF